The 24 T cell receptor beta chains presented below share a single source sample, sequenced in a study of shared clonotypes between healthy human individuals. The naive CD8 subset, CD45RO-negative cells positively selected for CCR7, excluded terminally differentiated effector memory CD45RA+ cells. Measured with immunoSEQ multiplex PCR; TCRdb has only the in-frame clones, and not every one. The sample has over 750,000 clones, about 96% seen once. Sequencing was performed on naive CD8+ T cells sorted from blood. The receptors shown here come from a man aged 25-45 years in good health.

V usage is TRBV4-1 and J usage is TRBJ2-1; tentative D call: TRBD1 (6 bases). This CDR3 comprises 18 residues. Germline values: CDR1 MGHRA, CDR2 YSYEKL. V dropped 0 bases and J dropped 1 base, with 16 bases sitting between them. DNA for the CDR3: TGCGCCAGCAGCCAAGAGGGAGAGCAGGGGTTATCCTACAATGAGCAGTTCTTC. This encodes CASSQEGEQGLSYNEQFF.

The chain combines TRBV10-2 with TRBJ2-7; TRBD2 agrees at 7 bases. The germline CDR1 and CDR2 sequences are WSHSY and SAAADI. V was clipped by 6 bases and J by 0 bases; unmatched bases: 5. The CDR3 totals 14 residues. The CDR3 DNA follows: TGCGCCAGCAGCCACCAGCGGGACTCCTACGAGCAGTACTTC. Encoded protein: CASSHQRDSYEQYF.

Comments on this clone: Other DNA sequences in the same sample also yield this CDR3. The chain's CDR3 is CASSFGQGGTEAFF. In nucleotides, the CDR3 is TGCGCCAGCAGCTTTGGACAGGGAGGCACTGAAGCTTTCTTT. This chain connects TRBV5-1 to TRBJ1-1; 8 bases match TRBD1. CDR1 is SGHRS and CDR2 is YFSETQ in the germline V gene. Losses at the gene ends were 2 bases for V and 4 bases for J; bases not matched to a gene: 4. The CDR3 has 14 residues.

This sequence joins TRBV27 and TRBJ2-5; D gene unclear. The germline V gene has CDR1 MNHEY and CDR2 SMNVEV (reference sequence). Trimming took 5 bases from V and 0 from J, leaving 16 bases between them. The length of the CDR3 is 16 residues. The CDR3 spells CASSLGMRIHQETQYF. CDR3 coding DNA: TGTGCCAGCAGTCTCGGTATGCGCATTCACCAAGAGACCCAGTACTTC.

The V and J genes are TRBV13 and TRBJ2-7; D might be TRBD2 (6 bases). From germline, CDR1 is PRHDT and CDR2 FYEKMQ (reference sequence). This CDR3 contains 14 residues. Trimming took off 3 bases at V and 3 bases at J, with 12 bases between the two ends. The CDR3 protein is CASSFGRTGYEQYF. CDR3 DNA sequence: TGTGCCAGCAGCTTTGGGAGGACCGGCTACGAGCAGTACTTC.

As to this clone: The same CDR3 arises from other DNA sequences in this sample as well. V gene TRBV29-1 combines with J gene TRBJ2-7; weak D call: TRBD2 (5 bases). From germline, CDR1 is SQVTM and CDR2 ANQGSEA. The germline V and J ends were trimmed by 4 bases and 0 bases, with 10 bases remaining between them. This CDR3 has 13 residues. The CDR3 sequence is CSVGTGSSYEQYF. Written as DNA, the CDR3 is TGCAGCGTTGGGACGGGGAGCTCCTACGAGCAGTACTTC.

This chain links TRBV7-6 with TRBJ1-1; D gene unclear. There are 12 residues in the CDR3. Germline V CDR1 and CDR2: SGHVS, FNYEAQ. V was pared by 5 bases and J by 10 bases, with 14 bases between. The CDR3 region is CASSPDVLSAFF. CDR3 coding DNA: TGTGCCAGCAGCCCGGATGTGCTTTCAGCTTTCTTT.

The chain recombines TRBV30 with TRBJ2-2, with D uncertain. Germline-derived CDR1 and CDR2 are GTSNPN and SVGIG (reference sequence). V was shortened by 0 bases and J by 5 bases, with 10 bases between the two germline ends. The CDR3 length is 14 residues. As DNA, the CDR3 is TGTGCCTGGAGTGTACTGACCATGACCGGGGAGCTGTTTTTT. Translation gives CAWSVLTMTGELFF.

The chain is built from TRBV9 and TRBJ2-5; TRBD1 matches 12 bases. V was clipped by 0 bases and J by 5 bases; unmatched bases: 5. This CDR3 spans 16 amino acids. Per the germline V gene, CDR1 is SGDLS and CDR2 is YYNGEE. Here the CDR3 reads CASSVGDRGLEETQYF. CDR3 bases: TGTGCCAGCAGCGTAGGGGACAGGGGGCTAGAGGAGACCCAGTACTTC.

The V gene is TRBV7-9, the J gene TRBJ2-1, with 12 bases that match TRBD2. Germline V gives CDR1 SEHNR, CDR2 FQNEAQ (reference sequence). V was pared by 4 bases and J by 4 bases, with 8 bases of the junction left unmatched. This CDR3 region has 17 residues. This CDR3 is CASSSSPLAGGYNEQFF. Written as DNA, the CDR3 is TGTGCCAGCAGCTCCTCCCCACTAGCGGGAGGTTACAATGAGCAGTTCTTC.

This rearrangement joins TRBV7-2 to TRBJ2-1, with 9 bases lining up with TRBD2. CDR3 size: 15 residues. Germline trimming cut 5 bases from V and 6 bases from J; bases unmatched to any gene: 8. Germline-derived CDR1 and CDR2 are SGHTA and FQGNSA. The CDR3 bases are TGTGCCAGCAGCCGTAGCGGGAGCCGAGGCAATGAGCAGTTCTTC. Residues: CASSRSGSRGNEQFF.

CDR3: CASSYTQGAETGELFF. DNA of the CDR3: TGTGCCAGCAGCTATACACAGGGGGCGGAAACCGGGGAGCTGTTTTTT. The V gene is TRBV7-6, the J gene TRBJ2-2; 9 nucleotides line up with TRBD1. In germline, CDR1 is SGHVS, CDR2 FNYEAQ. The CDR3 totals 16 residues. The V segment lost 4 bases and the J segment 5 bases; nucleotides outside the gene matches: 8.

The genes are TRBV7-2 and TRBJ2-3, with TRBD2 matching 7 bases. This CDR3 region has 18 residues. Per germline, CDR1 SGHTA and CDR2 FQGNSA. The ends lost 2 bases at V and 2 bases at J; junction bases unmatched: 13. CDR3 amino acids: CASSLSVLAALYTDTQYF. CDR3 in DNA: TGTGCCAGCAGCTTAAGTGTCCTAGCGGCCCTCTACACAGATACGCAGTATTTT.

The chain is built from TRBV11-3 and TRBJ1-2; maybe TRBD1 (6 bases). The CDR3 is 14 residues long. The V end lost 5 bases, the J end lost 6 bases, and 16 bases lay between the germline ends. Germline V gene data show CDR1 as SGHNT and CDR2 as YENEEA. Here the CDR3 reads CASSLTGLGDGYTF. CDR3 bases: TGTGCCAGCAGCCTCACAGGGCTTGGGGATGGCTACACCTTC. Full variable domain (missing parts from reference TRBV11-3 and TRBJ1-2): EAGVVQSPRYKIIEKKQPVAFWCNPISGHNTLYWYLQNLGQGPELLIRYENEEAVDDSQLPKDRFSAERLKGVDSTLKIQPAELGDSAVYLCASSLTGLGDGYTFGSGTRLTVV.

The chain is built from TRBV6-6 and TRBJ1-5; D ambiguous. V lost 7 bases to trimming and J lost 3 bases, with 10 bases between them. Per the germline V gene, CDR1 is MNHNY and CDR2 is SVGAGI (reference sequence). The CDR3 contains 13 residues. DNA for the CDR3: TGTGCCAGCAAGGCGGGCCCCAATCAGCCCCAGCATTTT. This translates into CASKAGPNQPQHF.

J is TRBJ2-7 and V is TRBV13; 10 bases are shared with TRBD1. From germline, CDR1 is PRHDT and CDR2 FYEKMQ (reference sequence). CDR3 length: 13 amino acids. V lost 5 bases, J lost 6 bases, and 4 bases stayed unmatched. The CDR3 sequence: CASSLGTGAEQYF. DNA of the CDR3: TGTGCCAGCAGCCTCGGGACAGGGGCCGAGCAGTACTTC.

This clone was recorded once. The genes are TRBV10-2 and TRBJ1-1; D is ambiguous. In germline, CDR1 is WSHSY, CDR2 SAAADI. The ends were cut back, 4 bases at V and 11 bases at J, with 11 bases in the middle. The CDR3 spans 11 residues. The CDR3 loop is CASSVGSGAFF. The CDR3 nucleotides are TGCGCCAGCAGTGTCGGATCGGGGGCTTTCTTT.

The genes are TRBV7-9 and TRBJ2-3; 7 bases match TRBD1. V shed 6 bases and J 3 bases; nucleotides not matched to a gene: 6. CDR1 is SEHNR and CDR2 is FQNEAQ in the germline V gene (reference sequence). The CDR3 extends over 14 amino acids. The CDR3 region is CASRDRRMTDTQYF. The CDR3 DNA sequence: TGTGCCAGCAGGGACAGGCGGATGACAGATACGCAGTATTTT.

The chain links TRBV5-6 to TRBJ2-7; 8 bases are a match to TRBD1. The CDR3 covers 15 residues. Germline CDR1 is SGHDT and CDR2 is YYEEEE. J was trimmed by 1 base and V by 3 bases; bases with no gene match: 6. Here the CDR3 DNA reads TGTGCCAGCAGCTGGGTGACAGGGGCGTCCTACGAGCAGTACTTC. Translation gives CASSWVTGASYEQYF.

The chain couples TRBV2 to TRBJ2-1; D possibly corresponds to TRBD2 (6 bases). The ends were cut back, 6 bases at V and 0 bases at J, with 12 bases in the middle. Germline lookup yields CDR1 SNHLY and CDR2 FYNNEI. The CDR3 contains 15 residues. CDR3 residues: CASRDGSVSYNEQFF. The CDR3 bases are TGTGCCAGCAGGGACGGGAGCGTCTCCTACAATGAGCAGTTCTTC.

The chain combines TRBV7-8 with TRBJ2-2, with TRBD1 matching over 7 bases. Germline trimming cut 5 bases from V and 7 bases from J; bases unmatched to any gene: 7. Per germline, CDR1 SGHVS and CDR2 FQNEAQ. This CDR3 is 14 amino acids long. CDR3 in amino acids: CASSTDRVGGELFF. CDR3 DNA: TGTGCCAGCAGCACCGACAGGGTAGGCGGGGAGCTGTTTTTT.

The genes are TRBV2 and TRBJ1-5; 8 nucleotides line up with TRBD1. CDR1 and CDR2 (germline): SNHLY, FYNNEI. CDR3 size: 15 residues. The ends lost 7 bases at V and 10 bases at J; junction bases unmatched: 15. CDR3 sequence reads: CASIAGTGLVGPQHF. The DNA for the CDR3 is TGTGCCAGCATAGCCGGGACAGGTCTTGTTGGCCCCCAGCATTTT.

The CDR3 region has the DNA TGTGCCTCCAATTATCGACAGGGTCTTCCCTACGAGCAGTACTTC. Encoded protein: CASNYRQGLPYEQYF. V usage is TRBV27 and J usage is TRBJ2-7; 7 bases match TRBD1. The CDR3 sequence is 15 residues long. The germline V gene encodes CDR1 MNHEY and CDR2 SMNVEV (reference sequence). V shed 11 bases and J 2 bases; nucleotides not matched to a gene: 15.

The chain uses TRBV29-1 and TRBJ2-3, with 10 bases identical to TRBD2. Germline V CDR1 and CDR2: SQVTM, ANQGSEA. The CDR3 is 14 residues long. With 6 bases clipped from V and 2 bases from J, the junction kept 5 bases outside the gene matches. The CDR3 region is CSVRTSGLTDTQYF. The CDR3 bases are TGCAGCGTCAGGACTAGCGGACTCACAGATACGCAGTATTTT.